This T cell receptor beta chain is drawn from a study of T cells in Graves' hyperthyroidism and ophthalmopathy. Study findings and constraints: The authors' 13 V-J model separated ophthalmopathy from stable hyperthyroidism. Most clonotypes expanded in the thyroid (above 0.001) were also present in blood.

As to this clonotype: Its antigen is unidentified.

With duration under 3 months, ophthalmopathy was active: Clinical Activity Score at least 3, NOSPECS at least 4. The CDR3 has 17 amino acids. Germline CDR1 is MDHEN and CDR2 is SYDVKM. Trimming removed 3 bases from V and 7 bases from J; junction bases left unmatched: 14. Using RNA transcripts as the source, TCR beta CDR3 regions were amplified. The HTBI primer set drove a first-round RT-PCR of the TCR CDR3. TCRdb fed the multiplex PCR reads into MiXCR, producing one record per CDR3 protein. The sample has 600,000 to 700,000 distinct CDR3 sequences, over 12% seen once; the top ten hold about 4%. The sample consisted of blood. This receptor was taken from a woman in her forties with Graves' ophthalmopathy. The chain carries TRBV28 and TRBJ2-2; TRBD2 agrees at 7 bases. CDR3 DNA sequence: TGTGCCAGCAGTTTTCCGGCGAGCGGGAAAAGGGGCGGGGAGCTGTTTTTT. Protein product: CASSFPASGKRGGELFF.